The T cell receptor (beta chain) under discussion was sequenced for a study of CD8 T cells in acute hepatitis C reinfection (dated by TCRdb to about 2021). Background for the entire study: The TCRbeta repertoire of CD8+ T cells specific for the HCV NS3-1073 epitope was profiled during acute infection and after viral clearance. A few spontaneous resolvers provided paired acute and follow-up samples. Study-wide findings and limitations: Few CDR3 sequences were shared with other epitopes, and differences in sequencing approaches may have limited exact matching. NS3-1073 specific repertoires were highly diverse, with no significant diversity differences between acute resolver, follow-up resolver and acute chronic samples. Around 14 public clonotypes were found regardless of outcome; one public clonotype used V04-02/J02-02. All groups preferentially used the TRBV04 and TRBV06 gene families, and overrepresentation in the naive pool did not explain this preferential usage. Only the TCRbeta chain was sequenced in bulk, so alphabeta pairing of public clonotypes could not be determined. NS3-1073 specific cells were too rare to sort in chronically infected subjects, so no follow-up repertoires exist for those subjects.

Genomic DNA was extracted from the FACS-sorted cells, and the TCRbeta chains were sequenced by the commercial immunoSEQ service. Processing in the source paper ran as follows. ImmunoSEQ Analyzer software v3.0 and R v3.5.1 were used to analyze the repertoire data. Sequences containing stop codons or out-of-frame rearrangements were removed, so only productive rearrangements were analyzed. The sequencing provider supplied the Simpson diversity, Shannon entropy, CDR3 length and nucleotide addition metrics. Clonotypes were categorized by frequency as dominant, sub-dominant, low or lowest abundance, and clonotypes below 0.1% were excluded from most analyses. A CDR3 amino acid clonotype was called public when found in at least two subjects at a cumulative frequency of at least 0.5%. The table was pulled from immuneACCESS by TCRdb, which kept in-frame rearrangements only. Such tables lose some clones; where checked, under half of the loss comes from unresolved V genes, and the rest has no known cause. V, J and clone size were drawn from that table, and D and trimming were deduced from the DNA. The sample includes fewer than 40,000 clones, with approximately 85% observed a single time. The biggest ten clones account for approximately 11% of the sample.

From a lookup of the germline V gene (reference sequence), CDR1 and CDR2 are MNHEY and SMNVEV. Clipping removes 3 bases from V and 0 bases from J, with 10 as the unmatched junction base count. From the cysteine through the phenylalanine, the CDR3 covers 18 amino acids. The entry retains the CDR3 DNA only, 54 bases that are in frame from base 1. What the time point label conveys for this sample: naive CD8 control sorted from an acute-time-point sample. Enrolled in the Montreal Hepatitis C Cohort (HEPCO) in Canada, the donors were people who inject drugs, and these donors were followed every 3 months. Acute primary HCV infection was defined by a positive HCV RNA or antibody test following a negative test within the previous 24 weeks. CD3, CD8 and CD45RO antibodies were used for surface staining, and dead cells were excluded with an aqua fixable dye. Among the cohort members were roughly eight spontaneous resolvers, with spontaneous resolution defined as HCV RNA clearance within 24 weeks. Once thawed from cryostorage, peripheral blood mononuclear cells underwent negative selection via the MACS CD8+ T cell Isolation Kit to obtain CD8+ T cells. A BD FACSAria II cell sorter was used for cell sorting.

About this clone: Its antigen remains undetermined. Base qualities are not at hand, and no much larger clone is one base apart.

The sequenced material came from naive CD8+ T cells from PBMCs. What this sample's cell subset or site label stands for: sorted total naive CD45RO-negative CD8+ T cells. The sequence links TRBV27 to TRBJ2-3; TRBD2 lines up with 9 middle nucleotides. The clonotype was recovered from a woman younger than 30 who spontaneously cleared hepatitis C infection. Read as DNA, the sequence is TGTGCCAGCAGTTTTGGGCTAGCGGGGCCGTTAAGCACAGATACGCAGTATTTT. Its product reads: CASSFGLAGPLSTDTQYF.